This is a list of T cell receptor beta chains from one sample in a study of T cell responses to AZD1222 COVID-19 vaccine. Only in-frame clones appear in the TCRdb table, and some are missing; sequencing was by immunoSEQ multiplex PCR. The sample consists of about 170,000 clones, roughly 87% of them appearing once. The sample was peripheral blood, taken 28 days after the second AZD1222 dose. Receptor source: an adult who received the AZD1222 COVID-19 vaccine. Each CDR3 is given with its conserved first and last residue. D genes are given only for firm matches. The size of a clone is reported for some rows only, either as once, few or many, or as a class for expanded clones.

>NA|TRBJ2-2|NA|TRBV9
TGTGCCAGCAGCGTAGCCCCGAACACCGGGGAGCTGTTTTTT
CASSVAPNTGELFF
>NA|TRBJ2-1|NA|TRBV19
TGTGCCAGTCATCAGTCAATCAGGACGGGTGAGCAGTTCTTC
CASHQSIRTGEQFF
>NA|TRBJ2-7|NA|TRBV18
TGTGCCAGCTCCACCGGGATGTCCTGGGAGCAGTACTTC
CASSTGMSWEQYF
>NA|TRBJ1-5|TRBD1|TRBV5-1
TGCGCCAGCAGCTTGGGGACAGGGGGCAATTATCAGCCCCAGCATTTT
CASSLGTGGNYQPQHF
>NA|TRBJ1-6|TRBD1|TRBV9
TGTGCCAGCAGCGAGACCGGGACAGTCTATAATTCACCCCTCCACTTT
CASSETGTVYNSPLHF
>NA|TRBJ2-5|NA|TRBV10-2
TGCGCTGCTAGGGGGGCCCAAGAGACCCAGTACTTC
CAARGAQETQYF
>NA|TRBJ2-2|NA|TRBV3-1/TRBV3-2
TGTGCCAGCAGCCACGGGTTGGGTGAGGCCGGGGAGCTGTTTTTT
CASSHGLGEAGELFF
>NA|TRBJ2-1|TRBD2|TRBV6-5
TGTGCCAGCCAGCGGGGGGGGCCTGAGAATGAGCAGTTCTTC
CASQRGGPENEQFF
>NA|TRBJ1-1|NA|TRBV18
TGTGCCAGCTCATACGGGACTGAAGCTTTCTTT
CASSYGTEAFF
>NA|TRBJ2-3|NA|TRBV19
TGTGCCAGTAAGGTCCAAGCCTCCTATACGCAGTATTTT
CASKVQASYTQYF
>few|TRBJ2-2|NA|TRBV19
TGTGCCAGTAGTATTGAGGTACGGCCGGACCCCGGGGAGCTGTTTTTT
CASSIEVRPDPGELFF
>NA|TRBJ1-5|TRBD1|TRBV23-1
TGCGCCAGCAGACTAGACAGGGGCCTTTTAGGTCAGCCCCAGCATTTT
CASRLDRGLLGQPQHF
>NA|TRBJ2-7|NA|TRBV7-6
TGTGCCAGCAGCTTAGGTGCGGGGTCCTACGAGCAGTACTTC
CASSLGAGSYEQYF
>NA|TRBJ2-1|NA|TRBV19
TGTGCCAGTCGTGGCTACAATGAGCAGTTCTTC
CASRGYNEQFF
>NA|TRBJ1-1|NA|TRBV14
TGTGCCAGCAGCCAGACGGAAAGGGTGCCCTTTGAAGCTTTCTTT
CASSQTERVPFEAFF
>NA|TRBJ2-5|NA|TRBV4-1
TGCGCCAGCAGCCAGGAACAAGGAGGGGGAGAGACCCAGTACTTC
CASSQEQGGGETQYF
>NA|TRBJ2-2|NA|TRBV1
TGCACCAGCAGCCAAGGGCCTCGCCTTGTCGGGGAGCTGTTTTTT
CTSSQGPRLVGELFF
>NA|TRBJ2-7|NA|TRBV4-1
TGCGCCAGCAGCCAAGATATTTGGGACATTCTTAACGACGAGCAGTACTTC
CASSQDIWDILNDEQYF
>NA|TRBJ2-2|NA|TRBV12-3/TRBV12-4
TGTGCCAGCGCCGGAATCGGGGAGCTGTTTTTT
CASAGIGELFF
>NA|TRBJ1-5|NA|TRBV5-1
TGCGCCAGACAGGGCCTCAATCAGCCCCAGCATTTT
CARQGLNQPQHF
>NA|TRBJ1-3|NA|TRBV27
TGTGCCAGCAGTTTAAGGGGCTCTGGAAACACCATATATTTT
CASSLRGSGNTIYF
>NA|TRBJ2-2|NA|TRBV2
TGTGCCAGCACGGGGCAGGGCGTAAACACCGGGGAGCTGTTTTTT
CASTGQGVNTGELFF
>NA|TRBJ1-6|NA|TRBV10-3
TGTGCCATCAGTGTTTTTGGGGGCGCAGGTGGGGAATCACCCCTCCACTTT
CAISVFGGAGGESPLHF
>NA|TRBJ1-1|NA|TRBV6-5
TGTGCCAGCAGTTTCGGCAGGAACACTGAAGCTTTCTTT
CASSFGRNTEAFF
>NA|TRBJ1-5|NA|TRBV27
TGTGCCAGCAGTTTAAGAGGGTCCATTCAGCCCCAGCATTTT
CASSLRGSIQPQHF
>NA|TRBJ1-3|NA|TRBV6-5
TGTGCCACCCGACCGTCCTCTGGAAACACCATATATTTT
CATRPSSGNTIYF
>NA|TRBJ1-2|NA|TRBV3-1/TRBV3-2
TGTGCCAGCAGCCAAGTTGACAGGTTCAACTATGGCTACACCTTC
CASSQVDRFNYGYTF
>once|TRBJ1-5|NA|TRBV5-1
TGCGCCAGCAGCTTGGGGGAGATCCCAAATCAGCCCCAGCATTTT
CASSLGEIPNQPQHF
>NA|TRBJ1-1|TRBD1|TRBV10-2
TGCGCCAGCTGGGGGACAGGGGAATGGACTGAAGCTTTCTTT
CASWGTGEWTEAFF
>NA|TRBJ2-2|NA|TRBV19
TGTGCCAGTAAGGGGGCGGGGGCAAACACCGGGGAGCTGTTTTTT
CASKGAGANTGELFF
>NA|TRBJ2-7|NA|TRBV7-9
TGTGCCAGCAGCGCGAAGCCGATCAGGTTGGGTTACGAGCAGTACTTC
CASSAKPIRLGYEQYF
>NA|TRBJ1-5|NA|TRBV19
TGTGCCAGTAACCCCTGGGGGTTCGGGCAGCCCCAGCATTTT
CASNPWGFGQPQHF
>few|TRBJ2-3|NA|TRBV12-3/TRBV12-4
TGTGCCAGCAGCTCAGCGAGAGATACGCAGTATTTT
CASSSARDTQYF
>NA|TRBJ2-5|NA|TRBV7-8
TGTGCCAGCAGCTCCGACAGGTTTAAGTTCGGAGAGACCCAGTACTTC
CASSSDRFKFGETQYF
>NA|TRBJ1-2|NA|TRBV19
TGTGCCAGTAGATTCCTCCGGGAAAACTATGGCTACACCTTC
CASRFLRENYGYTF
>few|TRBJ2-1|NA|TRBV3-1/TRBV3-2
TGTGCCAGCAGCCAAGTACTAGCCCACAATGAGCAGTTCTTC
CASSQVLAHNEQFF
>NA|TRBJ2-5|TRBD2|TRBV5-1
TGCGCCAGCAGCCGATTGGCGACTAGCGGGGGAGAAGAGACCCAGTACTTC
CASSRLATSGGEETQYF
>NA|TRBJ1-3|NA|TRBV19
TGTGCCAGTAGTATGGGACCGACTGGAAACACCATATATTTT
CASSMGPTGNTIYF
>NA|TRBJ2-1|TRBD1|TRBV23-1
TGCGCCAGCAGTCAATTTCCTCTTGGTTCTCCAATCCGCGGCCGGACAGGGCATAGCAATGAGCAGTTCTTC
CASSQFPLGSPIRGRTGHSNEQFF
>NA|TRBJ1-1|NA|TRBV15
TGTGCCACCAGCAGAGCTCCAAACACTGAAGCTTTCTTT
CATSRAPNTEAFF
>NA|TRBJ1-1|NA|TRBV5-1
TGCGCCAGCAAAGGGGCCGTCGCGAACACTGAAGCTTTCTTT
CASKGAVANTEAFF
>NA|TRBJ2-7|NA|TRBV4-2
TGTGCCAGCAGCCAAGATTTTTCAATAGAGGTCTCCTACGAGCAGTACTTC
CASSQDFSIEVSYEQYF
>NA|TRBJ1-3|TRBD1|TRBV10-1
TGCGCCAGCAGTGAGTCGACCGGACAGGGACCTGGAAACACCATATATTTT
CASSESTGQGPGNTIYF
>NA|TRBJ1-1|TRBD1|TRBV19
TGTGCCAGTAGTATAAAAGGGACAGGGGTGCGCACTGAAGCTTTCTTT
CASSIKGTGVRTEAFF
>NA|TRBJ1-2|NA|TRBV4-1
TGCGCCAGTGGACCGGGGGGGGCTCCGAGGTTGGATGGCTACACCTTC
CASGPGGAPRLDGYTF
>once|TRBJ1-5|TRBD1|TRBV19
TGTGCCAGTACGGGTCTAGGGGGCGGTCAGCCCCAGCATTTT
CASTGLGGGQPQHF
>NA|TRBJ1-3|NA|TRBV10-3
TGTGCCTCCGGGGCTTCTGGAAACACCATATATTTT
CASGASGNTIYF
>few|TRBJ2-3|NA|TRBV11-2
TGTGCCAGCAGCCTAGAGGCTAGCGCCCGGGTTACGCAGTATTTT
CASSLEASARVTQYF
>once|TRBJ1-4|TRBD1|TRBV19
TGTGCCAGTATCGGAAACAGGGGGCGAGATGAAAAACTGTTTTTT
CASIGNRGRDEKLFF
>NA|TRBJ1-1|NA|TRBV5-1
TGCGCCAGCAGCTTGGAACGCGGAACTGAAGCTTTCTTT
CASSLERGTEAFF
>NA|TRBJ2-7|TRBD2|TRBV6-1
TGTGCCAGCAGTGAAGGGGCTAGCGGGATCTACGAGCAGTACTTC
CASSEGASGIYEQYF